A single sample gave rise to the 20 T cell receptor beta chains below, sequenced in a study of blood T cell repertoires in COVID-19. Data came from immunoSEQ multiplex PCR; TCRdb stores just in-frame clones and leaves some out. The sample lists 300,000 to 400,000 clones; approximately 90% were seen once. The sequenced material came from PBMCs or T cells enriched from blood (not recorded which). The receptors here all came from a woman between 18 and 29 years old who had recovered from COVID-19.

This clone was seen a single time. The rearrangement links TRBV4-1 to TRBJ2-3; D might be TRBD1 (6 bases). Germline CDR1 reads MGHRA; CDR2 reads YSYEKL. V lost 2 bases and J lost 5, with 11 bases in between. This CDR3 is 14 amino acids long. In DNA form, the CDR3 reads TGCGCCAGCAGCCAACCTAAGGACAGAGATACGCAGTATTTT. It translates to CASSQPKDRDTQYF.

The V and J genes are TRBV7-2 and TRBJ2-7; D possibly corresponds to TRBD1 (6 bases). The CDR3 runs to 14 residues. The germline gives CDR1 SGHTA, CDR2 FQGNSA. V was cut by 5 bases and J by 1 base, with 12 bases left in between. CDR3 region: CASSRRGGSYEQYF. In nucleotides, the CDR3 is TGTGCCAGCAGCCGCAGGGGTGGATCCTACGAGCAGTACTTC.

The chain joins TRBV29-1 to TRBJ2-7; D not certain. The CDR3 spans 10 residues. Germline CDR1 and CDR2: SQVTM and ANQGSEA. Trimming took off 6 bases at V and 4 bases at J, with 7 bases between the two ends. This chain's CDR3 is CSVLTYEQYF. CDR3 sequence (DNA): TGCAGCGTCCTTACTTACGAGCAGTACTTC.

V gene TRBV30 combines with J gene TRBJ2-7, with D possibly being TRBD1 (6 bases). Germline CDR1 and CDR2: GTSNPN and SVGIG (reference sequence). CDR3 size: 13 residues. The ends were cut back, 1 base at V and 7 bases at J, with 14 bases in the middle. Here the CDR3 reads CAWSGTHTGEQYF. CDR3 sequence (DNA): TGTGCCTGGAGTGGGACTCATACAGGGGAGCAGTACTTC.

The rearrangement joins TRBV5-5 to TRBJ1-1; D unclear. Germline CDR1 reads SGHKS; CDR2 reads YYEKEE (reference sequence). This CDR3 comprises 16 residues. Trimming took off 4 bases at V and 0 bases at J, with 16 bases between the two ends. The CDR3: CASSPGSNIMNTEAFF. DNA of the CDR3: TGTGCCAGCAGCCCCGGGTCCAACATTATGAACACTGAAGCTTTCTTT.

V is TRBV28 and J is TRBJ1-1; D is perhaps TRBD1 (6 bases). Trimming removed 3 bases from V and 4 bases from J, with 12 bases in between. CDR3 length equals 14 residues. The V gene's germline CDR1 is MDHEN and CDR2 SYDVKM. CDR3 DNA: TGTGCCAGCAGTTTTGGGACAATCATCACTGAAGCTTTCTTT. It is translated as CASSFGTIITEAFF.

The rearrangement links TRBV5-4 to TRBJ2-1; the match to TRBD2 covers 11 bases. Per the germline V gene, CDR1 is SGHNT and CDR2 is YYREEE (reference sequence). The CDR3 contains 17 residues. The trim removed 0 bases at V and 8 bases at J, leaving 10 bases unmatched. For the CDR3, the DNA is TGTGCCAGCAGCTTGGTTAGCGGGGGGGCTTACGGATATGAGCAGTTCTTC. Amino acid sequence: CASSLVSGGAYGYEQFF.

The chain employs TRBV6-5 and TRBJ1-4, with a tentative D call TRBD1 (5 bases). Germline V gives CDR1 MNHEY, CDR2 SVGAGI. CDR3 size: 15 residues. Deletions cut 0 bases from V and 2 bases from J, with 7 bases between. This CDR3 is CASSYSGPTNEKLFF. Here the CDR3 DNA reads TGTGCCAGCAGTTACTCGGGGCCCACTAATGAAAAACTGTTTTTT.

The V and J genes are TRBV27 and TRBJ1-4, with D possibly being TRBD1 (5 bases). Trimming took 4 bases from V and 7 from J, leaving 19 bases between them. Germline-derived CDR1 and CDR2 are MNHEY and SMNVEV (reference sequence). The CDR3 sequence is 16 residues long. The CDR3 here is CASSSLEAGMSEKLFF. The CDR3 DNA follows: TGTGCCAGCAGTTCCTTAGAGGCAGGGATGAGTGAAAAACTGTTTTTT.

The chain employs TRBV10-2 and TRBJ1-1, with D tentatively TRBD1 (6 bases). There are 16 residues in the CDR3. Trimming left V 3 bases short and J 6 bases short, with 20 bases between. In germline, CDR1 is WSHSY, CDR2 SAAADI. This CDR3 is CASSDTLTGRVAEAFF. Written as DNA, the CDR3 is TGCGCCAGCAGTGACACCTTGACAGGCCGGGTCGCTGAAGCTTTCTTT.

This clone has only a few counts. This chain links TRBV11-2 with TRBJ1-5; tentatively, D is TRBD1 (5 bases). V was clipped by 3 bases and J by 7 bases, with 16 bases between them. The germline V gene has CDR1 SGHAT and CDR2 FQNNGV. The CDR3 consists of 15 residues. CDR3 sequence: CASSFSPRGRQPQHF. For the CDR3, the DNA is TGTGCCAGCAGCTTCTCCCCCCGGGGGAGGCAGCCCCAGCATTTT.

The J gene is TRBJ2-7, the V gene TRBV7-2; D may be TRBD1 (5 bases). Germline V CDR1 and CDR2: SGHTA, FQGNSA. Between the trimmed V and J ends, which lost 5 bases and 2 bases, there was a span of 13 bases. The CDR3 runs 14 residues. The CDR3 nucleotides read TGTGCCAGCAGCGGCAGGGTCTTCCCCTACGAGCAGTACTTC. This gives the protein CASSGRVFPYEQYF.

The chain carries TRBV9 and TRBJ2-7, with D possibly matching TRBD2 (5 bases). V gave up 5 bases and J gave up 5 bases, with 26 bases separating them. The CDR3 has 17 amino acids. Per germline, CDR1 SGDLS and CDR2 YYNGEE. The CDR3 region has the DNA TGTGCCAGCAGTACCAAAGGATTCGGCCCGGGGAGCGACGAGCAGTACTTC. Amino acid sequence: CASSTKGFGPGSDEQYF.

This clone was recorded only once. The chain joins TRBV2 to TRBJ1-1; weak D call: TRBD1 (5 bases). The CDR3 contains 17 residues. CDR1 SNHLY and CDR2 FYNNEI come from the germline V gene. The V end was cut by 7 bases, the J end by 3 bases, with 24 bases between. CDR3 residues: CASTLKTHVGEDTEAFF. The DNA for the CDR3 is TGTGCCAGCACCCTCAAGACTCACGTGGGGGAGGACACTGAAGCTTTCTTT.

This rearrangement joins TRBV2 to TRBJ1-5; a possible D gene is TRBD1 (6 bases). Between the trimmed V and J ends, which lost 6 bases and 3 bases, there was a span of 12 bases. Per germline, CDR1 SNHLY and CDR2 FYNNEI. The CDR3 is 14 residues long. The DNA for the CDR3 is TGTGCCAGCAGGAAAACAGGGAACAATCAGCCCCAGCATTTT. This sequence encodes CASRKTGNNQPQHF.

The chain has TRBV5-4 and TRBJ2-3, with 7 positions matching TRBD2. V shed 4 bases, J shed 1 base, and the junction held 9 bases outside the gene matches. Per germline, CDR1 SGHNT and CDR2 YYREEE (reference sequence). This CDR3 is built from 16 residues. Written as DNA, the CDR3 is TGTGCCAGCAGCCTTAACCCCCGGGGGGGCACAGATACGCAGTATTTT. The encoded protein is CASSLNPRGGTDTQYF.

The CDR3 sequence is CASSADISREAFF. DNA for the CDR3: TGCGCCAGCAGCGCGGACATCTCTAGGGAAGCTTTCTTT. The chain recombines TRBV5-1 with TRBJ1-1, with D possibly matching TRBD1 (5 bases). This CDR3 comprises 13 residues. V lost 4 bases to trimming and J lost 8 bases, with 15 bases between them. Germline CDR1 reads SGHRS; CDR2 reads YFSETQ.

CDR3 sequence (DNA): TGCGCCAGCAGCCAAGTAGCTCCGGGGTATGGAGAAAAACTGTTTTTT. Amino acids: CASSQVAPGYGEKLFF. The rearrangement joins TRBV4-3 to TRBJ1-4; D not resolved. The CDR3 consists of 16 residues. The germline CDR1 and CDR2 sequences are LGHNA and YSLEER. Trimming stripped 1 base from V and 8 bases from J, with 17 bases between.

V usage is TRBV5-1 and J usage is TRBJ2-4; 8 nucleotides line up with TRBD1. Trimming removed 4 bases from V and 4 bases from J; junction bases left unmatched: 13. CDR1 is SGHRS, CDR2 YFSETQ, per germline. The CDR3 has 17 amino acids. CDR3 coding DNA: TGCGCCAGCAGCCCCCGCCTCACAGGGGGGATAAAAAACATTCAGTACTTC. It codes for CASSPRLTGGIKNIQYF.

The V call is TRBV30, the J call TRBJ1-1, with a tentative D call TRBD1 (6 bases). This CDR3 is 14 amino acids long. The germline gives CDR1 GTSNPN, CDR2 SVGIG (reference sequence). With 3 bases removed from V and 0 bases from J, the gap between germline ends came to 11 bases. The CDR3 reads CAWSLDSMNTEAFF. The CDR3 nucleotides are TGTGCCTGGAGCCTGGACAGTATGAACACTGAAGCTTTCTTT.